This T cell receptor beta chain was obtained from a study of T cell responses to AZD1222 COVID-19 vaccine. The V and J ends lost 3 bases and 0 bases respectively, with 12 bases between them. CDR1 LNHDA and CDR2 SQIVND come from the germline V gene (reference sequence). The CDR3 extends over 16 amino acids. Assay: immunoSEQ multiplex PCR; the TCRdb copy retains only in-frame clones and omits some. The data hold 100,000 or so clones, with approximately 87% observed a single time. Sample: peripheral blood, taken on day 0 of AZD1222 vaccination. The V and J genes are TRBV19 and TRBJ2-1; possible D gene TRBD2, 5 bases. This receptor was obtained from an adult in good health. As DNA, the CDR3 is TGTGCCAGTAGTATGTGGCGGGCCAGCTCCTACAATGAGCAGTTCTTC. Protein: CASSMWRASSYNEQFF.